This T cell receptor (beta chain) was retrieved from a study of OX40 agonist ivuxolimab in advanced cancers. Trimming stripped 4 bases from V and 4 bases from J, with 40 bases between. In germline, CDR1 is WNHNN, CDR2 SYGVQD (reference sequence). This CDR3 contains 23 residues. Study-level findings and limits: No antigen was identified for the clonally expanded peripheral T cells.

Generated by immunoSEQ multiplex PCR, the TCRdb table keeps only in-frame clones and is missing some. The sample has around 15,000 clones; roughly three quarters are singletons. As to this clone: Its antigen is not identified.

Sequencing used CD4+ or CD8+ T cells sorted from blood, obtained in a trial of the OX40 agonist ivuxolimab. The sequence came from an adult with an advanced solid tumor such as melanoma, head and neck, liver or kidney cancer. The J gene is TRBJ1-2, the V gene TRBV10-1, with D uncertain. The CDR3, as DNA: TGCGCCAGCAGTGTTGGACTAAGATCGCGAAAGACCTATGGATCGCGAAAGACCTATGGCTACACCTTC. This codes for CASSVGLRSRKTYGSRKTYGYTF.